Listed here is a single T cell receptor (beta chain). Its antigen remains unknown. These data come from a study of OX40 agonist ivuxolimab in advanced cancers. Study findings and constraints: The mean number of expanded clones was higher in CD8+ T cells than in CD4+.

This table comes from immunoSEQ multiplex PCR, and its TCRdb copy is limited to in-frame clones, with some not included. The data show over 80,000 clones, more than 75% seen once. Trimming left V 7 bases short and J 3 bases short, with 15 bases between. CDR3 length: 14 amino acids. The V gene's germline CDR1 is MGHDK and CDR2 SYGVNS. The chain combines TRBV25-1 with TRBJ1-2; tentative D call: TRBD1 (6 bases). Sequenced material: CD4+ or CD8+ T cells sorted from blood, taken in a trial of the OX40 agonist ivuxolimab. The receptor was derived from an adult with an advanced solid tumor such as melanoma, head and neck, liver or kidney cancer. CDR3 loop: CASTEAGGDYGYTF. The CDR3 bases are TGTGCCAGCACCGAAGCCGGGGGCGACTATGGCTACACCTTC.